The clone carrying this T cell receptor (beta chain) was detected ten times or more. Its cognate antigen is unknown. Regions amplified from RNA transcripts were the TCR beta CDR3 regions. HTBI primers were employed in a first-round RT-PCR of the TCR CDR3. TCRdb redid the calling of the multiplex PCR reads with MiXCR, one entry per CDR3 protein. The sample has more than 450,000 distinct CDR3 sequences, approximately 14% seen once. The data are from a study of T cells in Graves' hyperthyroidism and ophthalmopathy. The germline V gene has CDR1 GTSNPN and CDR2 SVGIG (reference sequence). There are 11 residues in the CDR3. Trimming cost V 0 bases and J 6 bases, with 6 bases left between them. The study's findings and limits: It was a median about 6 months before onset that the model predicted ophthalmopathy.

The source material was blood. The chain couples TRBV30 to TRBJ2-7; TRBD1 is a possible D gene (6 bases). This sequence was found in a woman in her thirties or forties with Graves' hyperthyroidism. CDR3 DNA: TGTGCCTGGAGTGTAGGGGGCGAGCAGTACTTC. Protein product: CAWSVGGEQYF.